This paragraph reports one TCR beta chain. Its target is not known. Per-sample yields of isolated PBMCs were at least 7 million. Sample-barcoded 5' priming and a J-beta primer mix drove a second PCR of roughly 7 to 11 cycles. TCRdb re-analysed the 5' RACE reads in MiXCR, keeping a single row per CDR3 protein. The data hold roughly 2 million distinct CDR3 sequences, with about 50% observed a single time. The source of the sample is a study of blood T cells in healthy people across ages. Trimming took 0 bases from V and 0 from J, leaving 7 bases between them. Per germline, CDR1 SGDLS and CDR2 YYNGEE. The CDR3 contains 16 residues. Study-wide findings and caveats: A strong correlation between TCR beta diversity and naive T cell percentage was seen.

The sequencing sample was made of blood. This sequence originates from a middle-aged woman in good health. The J gene is TRBJ1-6, the V gene TRBV9; D ambiguous. CDR3 in amino acids: CASSVGPTSYNSPLHF. The CDR3 DNA is TGTGCCAGCAGCGTAGGACCGACCTCCTATAATTCACCCCTCCACTTT.